Shown below are 6 T cell receptor beta chains from a single sample sequenced in a study of T cell responses to AZD1222 COVID-19 vaccine. The assay was immunoSEQ multiplex PCR, and TCRdb's table has in-frame clones only and misses some. Among about 180,000 clones listed, around 89% were seen once. The source was peripheral blood, collected on day 0 of AZD1222 vaccination. The receptors were sampled from an adult in good health.

The rearrangement joins TRBV11-2 to TRBJ1-1, with D perhaps TRBD1 (6 bases). Germline loops: CDR1 SGHAT, CDR2 FQNNGV. The CDR3 spans 13 residues. Trimming took 0 bases from V and 9 from J, leaving 11 bases between them. CDR3 amino acids: CASSLEGGTQAFF. CDR3 coding DNA: TGTGCCAGCAGCTTAGAGGGGGGCACCCAAGCTTTCTTT.

J is TRBJ1-2 and V is TRBV9; D gene ambiguous. V lost 4 bases and J lost 6, with 19 bases in between. CDR3 length: 15 amino acids. CDR1 is SGDLS, CDR2 YYNGEE, per germline. CDR3 sequence: CASSPSGNRFDGYTF. Written as DNA, the CDR3 is TGTGCCAGCAGCCCATCGGGCAACAGATTCGATGGCTACACCTTC. Variable domain in full (rest from reference TRBV9 and TRBJ1-2): DSGVTQTPKHLITATGQRVTLRCSPRSGDLSVYWYQQSLDQGLQFLIQYYNGEERAKGNILERFSAQQFPDLHSELNLSSLELGDSALYFCASSPSGNRFDGYTFGSGTRLTVV.

The genes are TRBV5-6 and TRBJ2-3, with D possibly matching TRBD2 (6 bases). V was pared by 4 bases and J by 3 bases, with 15 bases between. Germline-derived CDR1 and CDR2 are SGHDT and YYEEEE. The CDR3 runs to 15 residues. The CDR3, as DNA: TGTGCCAGCAGCGAATGGGGGGTAAGGACAGATACGCAGTATTTT. As protein: CASSEWGVRTDTQYF.

The chain carries TRBV18 and TRBJ1-5; unclear D gene. The V gene's germline CDR1 is KGHSH and CDR2 LQKENI. This CDR3 spans 13 amino acids. Trimming took 6 bases from V and 3 from J, leaving 9 bases between them. In nucleotides, the CDR3 is TGTGCCAGCTCCCCGCGTGACAATCAGCCCCAGCATTTT. This encodes CASSPRDNQPQHF.

V usage is TRBV10-3 and J usage is TRBJ2-1, with D hard to call. This CDR3 spans 15 amino acids. Between the trimmed V and J ends, which lost 4 bases and 8 bases, there was a span of 18 bases. The V gene's germline CDR1 is ENHRY and CDR2 SYGVKD. The CDR3 region is CAISVATTRPDEQFF. In DNA, the CDR3 is TGTGCCATCAGTGTTGCTACGACCCGCCCAGATGAGCAGTTCTTC.

The chain uses TRBV5-5 and TRBJ2-7; TRBD1 aligns across 8 bases. CDR1 and CDR2 (germline): SGHKS, YYEKEE (reference sequence). The ends lost 4 bases at V and 7 bases at J; junction bases unmatched: 13. This CDR3 region has 15 residues. Written as DNA, the CDR3 is TGTGCCAGCAGCCTGCGCCAGGGGGCTTCGGGGGAGCAGTACGTC. As protein: CASSLRQGASGEQYV.